What follows are 20 T cell receptor beta chains derived from one specimen sequenced in a study of T cell repertoires in cytomegalovirus infection. TCRdb itself ran the reads through MiXCR, one entry per CDR3 protein. The table records about 500,000 distinct CDR3 sequences, around 35% of them present only once. These receptors have no known antigen. Specimen: cultured PBMCs, collected from culture after CMV antigen stimulation. Receptors were obtained from a human donor in good health (CMV status not recorded). Some clones in this sample may be carry-over from other donors' samples.

This clonotype was found a few times. Since a much larger clone is just one base distant, this may be a read error. The chain has TRBV6-6 and TRBJ2-3; no clear D gene. Per the germline V gene, CDR1 is MNHNY and CDR2 is SVGAGI (reference sequence). There are 12 residues in the CDR3. Trimming pared 4 bases from V and 5 bases from J, leaving 7 bases between. The CDR3 sequence: CASSSSVDTQYF. The CDR3 DNA is TGTGCCAGCAGTTCCAGTGTAGATACGCAGTATTTT.

The sample holds a few counts of this clonotype. The chain employs TRBV7-9 and TRBJ1-6; D not certain. This CDR3 contains 13 residues. From germline, CDR1 is SEHNR and CDR2 FQNEAQ (reference sequence). The V end was cut by 6 bases, the J end by 3 bases, with 6 bases between. CDR3 amino acids: CASRGSYNSPLHF. The DNA of the CDR3 is TGTGCCAGCAGGGGCAGCTATAATTCACCCCTCCACTTT.

The chain combines TRBV11-2 with TRBJ2-3; no clear D. Germline loops: CDR1 SGHAT, CDR2 FQNNGV. V lost 0 bases to trimming and J lost 1 base, with 5 bases between them. This CDR3 has 14 amino acids. The CDR3 here is CASSLEFRTDTQYF. CDR3 coding DNA: TGTGCCAGCAGCTTAGAATTCCGCACAGATACGCAGTATTTT.

The chain combines TRBV7-8 with TRBJ2-2, with D perhaps matching TRBD1 (6 bases). In germline, CDR1 is SGHVS, CDR2 FQNEAQ. V was cut by 1 base and J by 4 bases, with 10 bases left in between. This CDR3 has 15 amino acids. CDR3 in DNA: TGTGCCAGCAGCTTAGTGCAGGGGCTCACCGGGGAGCTGTTTTTT. Translation gives CASSLVQGLTGELFF.

This clonotype has only a few counts. The chain recombines TRBV19 with TRBJ2-1; no clear D gene. This CDR3 comprises 16 residues. The V and J ends lost 5 bases and 0 bases respectively, with 14 bases between them. Germline CDR1 LNHDA, CDR2 SQIVND (reference sequence). The chain's CDR3 is CASSLLVGGSYNEQFF. In nucleotides, the CDR3 is TGTGCCAGTAGTCTGTTAGTGGGCGGCTCCTACAATGAGCAGTTCTTC.

Many counts were recorded for this clonotype. This chain joins TRBV7-8 and TRBJ2-1; TRBD2 agrees at 8 bases. The V gene's germline CDR1 is SGHVS and CDR2 FQNEAQ. The CDR3 spans 17 residues. After removal of 0 bases from V and 9 bases from J, the junction contained 13 bases not matched to a gene. CDR3 nucleotide sequence: TGTGCCAGCAGCTTAGCGCTGGCGCGGGAGGCCACGGGTGAGCAGTTCTTC. Amino acid sequence: CASSLALAREATGEQFF. Looking up the rest from reference TRBV7-8 and TRBJ2-1 gives the full variable domain: GAGVSQSPRYKVAKRGQDVALRCDPISGHVSLFWYQQALGQGPEFLTYFQNEAQLDKSGLPSDRFFAERPEGSVSTLKIQRTQQEDSAVYLCASSLALAREATGEQFFGPGTRLTVL.

This rearrangement joins TRBV7-9 to TRBJ1-5; D is undetermined. The CDR3 length is 14 residues. Trimming left V 5 bases short and J 5 bases short, with 13 bases between. Germline V gene sequence: CDR1 SEHNR, CDR2 FQNEAQ (reference sequence). The CDR3 DNA is TGTGCCAGCAGCACCCGGACGGAAGATCAGCCCCAGCATTTT. This encodes CASSTRTEDQPQHF.

This clonotype was found once. The chain is built from TRBV7-2 and TRBJ2-5, with 7 bases that match TRBD2. In germline, CDR1 is SGHTA, CDR2 FQGNSA. The V gene end was trimmed by 7 bases and the J gene end by 4 bases; junction bases not matched to a gene: 9. This CDR3 has 14 amino acids. The CDR3 DNA sequence: TGTGCCAGCATCCTAGGCGCGGGAGCAGAGACCCAGTACTTC. Its translation: CASILGAGAETQYF. Looking up the rest from reference TRBV7-2 and TRBJ2-5 gives the full variable domain: GAGVSQSPSNKVTEKGKDVELRCDPISGHTALYWYRQSLGQGLEFLIYFQGNSAPDKSGLPSDRFSAERTGGSVSTLTIQRTQQEDSAVYLCASILGAGAETQYFGPGTRLLVL.

This chain joins TRBV28 and TRBJ2-7, with no clear D. This CDR3 comprises 15 residues. Looked up from germline, CDR1 is MDHEN and CDR2 is SYDVKM. With 8 bases removed from V and 4 bases from J, the gap between germline ends came to 21 bases. This CDR3 reads CASSIWASGDYEQYF. The CDR3 bases are TGTGCCAGCTCAATTTGGGCCTCAGGTGATTACGAGCAGTACTTC.

At least ten counts were recorded for this clonotype. The V gene is TRBV7-2, the J gene TRBJ2-1, with TRBD2 identical over 10 bases. This CDR3 is built from 15 residues. Germline V gives CDR1 SGHTA, CDR2 FQGNSA. The V segment lost 6 bases and the J segment 2 bases; nucleotides outside the gene matches: 4. In DNA form, the CDR3 reads TGTGCCAGCAGATTCCTAGCGGGAGCCTACAATGAGCAGTTCTTC. Translation gives CASRFLAGAYNEQFF.

This clonotype was counted between two and nine times. V gene TRBV19 combines with J gene TRBJ1-1, with D hard to call. Germline lookup yields CDR1 LNHDA and CDR2 SQIVND (reference sequence). The ends were cut back, 8 bases at V and 3 bases at J, with 16 bases in the middle. The CDR3 sequence is 14 residues long. The CDR3 DNA is TGTGCCAGTGCAGCTCCGCCGGAGCACACTGAAGCTTTCTTT. Translating gives CASAAPPEHTEAFF.

This sequence joins TRBV7-9 and TRBJ1-5; D uncertain. This CDR3 spans 14 amino acids. Trimming shortened V by 5 bases and J by 3 bases, and 11 bases separated the two germline ends. CDR1 SEHNR and CDR2 FQNEAQ come from the germline V gene (reference sequence). The DNA of the CDR3 is TGTGCCAGCAGCCCCCCGAATAACAATCAGCCCCAGCATTTT. Translation: CASSPPNNNQPQHF.

V and J are TRBV10-3 and TRBJ2-5; 9 bases are shared with TRBD2. Losses at the gene ends were 5 bases for V and 5 bases for J; bases not matched to a gene: 6. The CDR3 spans 14 residues. In germline, CDR1 is ENHRY, CDR2 SYGVKD. For the CDR3, the DNA is TGTGCCATCAGTCGACAAGGGACTAGCGAGACCCAGTACTTC. Its translation is CAISRQGTSETQYF.

The chain uses TRBV12-3 or TRBV12-4 and TRBJ2-7; D may be TRBD1 (6 bases). V lost 7 bases to trimming and J lost 6 bases, with 10 bases between them. CDR3 length: 11 amino acids. The CDR3 coding sequence is TGTGCCAGCACGCAGGGGCTCGAGCAGTACTTC. Residues: CASTQGLEQYF.

V and J are TRBV6-5 and TRBJ2-3, with 12 bases fitting TRBD2. The junction had 5 bases not matched to a gene; V was cut back by 6 bases and J by 1 base. The CDR3 is 16 amino acids. The germline gives CDR1 MNHEY, CDR2 SVGAGI. CDR3 residues: CASRRTSGIRTDTQYF. The CDR3 nucleotides are TGTGCCAGCAGAAGGACTAGCGGGATCCGCACAGATACGCAGTATTTT.

The chain has TRBV29-1 and TRBJ2-1, with D maybe TRBD2 (6 bases). Trimming pared 6 bases from V and 3 bases from J, leaving 12 bases between. Germline CDR1 and CDR2: SQVTM and ANQGSEA. The CDR3 covers 13 residues. The CDR3 protein is CSVAGRFYNEQFF. Here the CDR3 DNA reads TGCAGCGTCGCAGGGAGGTTCTACAATGAGCAGTTCTTC.

The chain employs TRBV6-8 and TRBJ1-5; D ambiguous. The germline gives CDR1 MNHGY, CDR2 SAAAGT. The CDR3 extends over 14 amino acids. V lost 4 bases and J 3 bases, leaving 10 bases between the germline ends. The CDR3 loop reads CASSSGRLNQPQHF. The CDR3 coding sequence is TGTGCCAGCAGTTCCGGCAGGCTCAATCAGCCCCAGCATTTT.

The chain has TRBV19 and TRBJ2-5; D might be TRBD1 (5 bases). The CDR3 extends over 14 amino acids. Germline lookup yields CDR1 LNHDA and CDR2 SQIVND (reference sequence). Trimming took off 6 bases at V and 4 bases at J, with 15 bases between the two ends. The CDR3 nucleotides read TGTGCCAGTAGCTCCTCTATTAGGGGAGAGACCCAGTACTTC. Its translation: CASSSSIRGETQYF.

J is TRBJ2-7 and V is TRBV6-5, with D maybe TRBD1 (6 bases). V was cut by 2 bases and J by 7 bases, with 15 bases left in between. Per germline, CDR1 MNHEY and CDR2 SVGAGI. The CDR3 is made up of 14 amino acids. In DNA, the CDR3 is TGTGCCAGCAGTTACGACTCCGTCACAGGGGAGCAGTACTTC. This sequence encodes CASSYDSVTGEQYF.

The table lists this clonotype with many counts. The chain employs TRBV4-3 and TRBJ2-1, with TRBD1 matching 9 bases. The CDR3 length is 14 residues. The V and J ends lost 5 bases and 7 bases, in that order; junction bases with no gene match: 6. CDR1 and CDR2 from the germline V gene are LGHNA and YSLEER. CDR3 region: CASSEGQGRNEQFF. The CDR3 region has the DNA TGCGCCAGCAGCGAGGGACAGGGCCGAAATGAGCAGTTCTTC.